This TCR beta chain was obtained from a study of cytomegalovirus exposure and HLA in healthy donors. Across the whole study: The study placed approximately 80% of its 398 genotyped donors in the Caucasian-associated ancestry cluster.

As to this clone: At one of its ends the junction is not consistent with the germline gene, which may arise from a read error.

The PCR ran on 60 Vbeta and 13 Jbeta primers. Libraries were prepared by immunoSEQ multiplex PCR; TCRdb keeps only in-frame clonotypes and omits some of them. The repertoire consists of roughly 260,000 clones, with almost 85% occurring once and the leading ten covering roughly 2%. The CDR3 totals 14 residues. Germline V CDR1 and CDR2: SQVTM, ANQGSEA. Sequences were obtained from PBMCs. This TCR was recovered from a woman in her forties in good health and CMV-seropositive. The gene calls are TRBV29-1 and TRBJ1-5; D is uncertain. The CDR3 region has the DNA TGCAGTGTTGGTGAGGGAGGGCTAAATCAGCCCCAGCATTTT. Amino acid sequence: CSVGEGGLNQPQHF.